This TCR beta chain comes out of a study of blood T cell repertoires in COVID-19. Study overall: Specimens from acute and convalescent COVID-19 originated in the United States, Italy and Spain. PBMCs, B-cell-depleted T cells, or T cells were the source of the cDNA or gDNA that made up the material.

Using immunoSEQ multiplex PCR, the repertoire was profiled, and TCRdb retains in-frame clones only, with some absent. The table has 250,000 to 300,000 clones, roughly 91% seen once. With V trimmed by 6 bases and J by 11 bases, 9 bases remained unmatched. This CDR3 has 13 residues. The sample was PBMCs or T cells enriched from blood (not recorded which). The TCR originated in a woman aged 55 to 70 who had recovered from COVID-19. V usage is TRBV12-3 or TRBV12-4 and J usage is TRBJ1-1, with 10 bases aligning to TRBD1. The CDR3 sequence is CASSLGTGDWAFF. The CDR3 DNA follows: TGTGCCAGCAGCCTCGGGACAGGGGATTGGGCTTTCTTT.